This paragraph reports one T cell receptor beta chain. Its antigen remains unidentified. Per-base quality was not reported, and no clone a single base away is much larger than it. These data come from a study of Ad26.COV2.S vaccination and SARS-CoV-2 variants (dated by TCRdb to the early 2020s). Looking at the study overall: Vaccine-arm donors were drawn from COV1001, a multicentre, randomized, double-blind, placebo-controlled phase I-IIa trial of Ad26.COV2.S in healthy adults. Ad26.COV2.S was administered intramuscularly at a dose of 5x10^10 or 1x10^11 viral particles, either as one shot or as two shots given 56 days apart. TCRbeta repertoire sequencing was used to assess the specificity and breadth of SARS-CoV-2-reactive T cell receptors after Ad26.COV2.S vaccination. A total of 32 samples were included in the TCR-sequenced set, comprising around 19 Ad26.COV2.S vaccine recipients, 5 placebo recipients and 8 SARS-CoV-2 convalescent individuals. Participants in the trial were split at random into five groups of five each, receiving low-dose or high-dose Ad26.COV2.S once or twice, or else placebo on both occasions. Investigators remained blinded to trial group allocation during experiments and outcome assessment.

The CDR3, cysteine through phenylalanine, is 12 amino acids long. Only CDR3 DNA is held: 36 bases, read in frame from base 1. The germline V gene supplies CDR1 SQVTM and CDR2 ANQGSEA. The treatment or condition label of this sample denotes: around 19 received Ad26.COV2.S at low or high dose, single or two shots; about 5 received placebo; per-sample allocation not given. Repertoires of vaccine and placebo recipients were sequenced from samples collected on day 63 after the first injection. Between 29 July and 7 August 2020, Cohort 1b enrolled fewer than 30 adults aged 18-55 years at one site in Boston, USA. Ad26.COV2.S consisted of a replication-incompetent adenovirus type 26 vector by which a prefusion-stabilized SARS-CoV-2 spike protein from the original Wuhan strain was expressed. The immunoSEQ Assay was used to sequence TCRbeta CDR3 regions. After extraction, genomic DNA underwent amplification by bias-controlled multiplex PCR, followed by high-throughput sequencing. Turning to the authors' computational methods: To quantify the absolute abundance of every unique TCRbeta CDR3 region, sequences were collapsed and filtered. T cell fraction was estimated by normalization of TCRbeta template counts to usable DNA, with usable DNA being measured through amplification of reference genes present in all nucleated cells. Repertoire TCRs were annotated as SARS-CoV-2-specific when V gene, CDR3 amino acid sequence and J gene were exactly matched to a known reactive TCR set. The reference SARS-CoV-2 TCR set was obtained from MIRA and was filtered for enrichment in COVID-19-positive ImmuneCODE repertoires, whereby public or cross-reactive TCRs were removed. Using the MIRA antigens, annotated TCRs were further analysed by specific ORF or by position within an ORF. Breadth was defined as annotated unique rearrangements over total unique productive rearrangements; depth was the summed frequency of those rearrangements. Two-sided Wilcoxon rank-sum tests were applied when comparing TCR breadth between groups. TCRdb holds this immuneACCESS table with in-frame rearrangements only. Some clones are missing; in checked studies, unresolved V genes explain under half, and the rest has no known cause. That table gives V, J and clone size, and the DNA gave D and trimming. This sample lists roughly 410,000 clones; about 80% were detected once. The top ten constitute approximately 7.8% of the sample.

General study outcomes and caveats: According to the authors, total T cell responses may have been underestimated by the TCR breadth and depth analyses. Ad26.COV2.S recipients had higher spike-specific TCR breadth than placebo recipients (P = 0.0014). Comparing responses between vaccine doses or regimens was not something the study was powered to do. After vaccination, substantial breadth of spike-specific CD8+ and CD4+ T cell responses was reported. Non-spike TCR breadth was comparable between vaccine and placebo recipients, consistent with the vaccine containing only spike.

Sample: peripheral blood, taken in a trial of Ad26.COV2.S vaccine versus placebo. The sequence joins TRBV29-1 to TRBJ1-1, with TRBD1 tentatively as D gene (6 bases match). The clonotype originates from a person between 18 and 65 years old who received the Ad26.COV2.S COVID-19 vaccine or a placebo. The CDR3 loop reads CTRWGAQTEAFF. The DNA sequence is as follows: TGCACCCGGTGGGGGGCGCAAACTGAAGCTTTCTTT.